Listed below are T cell receptor beta chains from one sample, sequenced in a study of identical twins. In TCRdb, the 5' RACE reads were re-called with MiXCR into one record per CDR3 protein. The sample carries about 240,000 distinct CDR3 sequences, 6% to 8.5% recorded once. The same sample was also studied in work on yellow fever vaccine responses in identical twins.

The sequenced sample consisted of CD8+ T cells sorted from blood. The receptors shown here come from a woman aged 18-35 years in good health. Both conserved end residues are part of each CDR3. Each record gives: clone size, V gene, J gene, D gene, CDR3 protein, CDR3 DNA. A D gene is named only where the DNA matches it firmly. Only some rows state a clone size, as once, few, many or a class for expanded clones.

>few|TRBV5-1|TRBJ1-2|TRBD1
CASSWGTEYGYTF
TGCGCCAGCAGCTGGGGGACAGAGTATGGCTACACCTTC
>NA|TRBV7-9|TRBJ2-7|TRBD2
CASRPRGGSSYEQYF
TGTGCCAGCAGACCCCGCGGGGGGAGCTCCTACGAGCAGTACTTC
>NA|TRBV29-1|TRBJ1-3|NA
CSVEGLGTGNTIYF
TGCAGCGTTGAAGGGTTGGGAACTGGAAACACCATATATTTT
>NA|TRBV5-6|TRBJ2-2|TRBD2
CASSPPPGGVRSTGELFF
TGTGCCAGCAGCCCGCCCCCGGGGGGTGTTAGGTCCACCGGGGAGCTGTTTTTT
>few|TRBV5-6|TRBJ2-1|NA
CASSFGLLNEQFF
TGTGCCAGCAGCTTCGGGCTCCTCAATGAGCAGTTCTTC
>few|TRBV12-3/TRBV12-4|TRBJ1-1|NA
CASSPPGRTRTEAFF
TGTGCCAGCAGTCCGCCCGGACGGACGCGCACTGAAGCTTTCTTT
>few|TRBV24-1|TRBJ2-3|NA
CATSDLGDGTQYF
TGTGCCACCAGTGATTTAGGGGATGGTACGCAGTATTTT
>many|TRBV28|TRBJ2-7|TRBD2
CASRGLAEALYEQYF
TGTGCCAGCAGGGGACTAGCGGAGGCCCTCTACGAGCAGTACTTC
>NA|TRBV12-3/TRBV12-4|TRBJ2-3|TRBD2
CASSPIPGLADSSTDTQYF
TGTGCCAGCAGCCCCATACCGGGACTAGCGGATAGCTCCACAGATACGCAGTATTTT
>NA|TRBV27|TRBJ1-1|TRBD1
CASSLSSLQGGPGTEAFF
TGTGCCAGCAGTTTATCGTCCCTGCAAGGGGGCCCCGGCACTGAAGCTTTCTTT
>few|TRBV15|TRBJ1-4|NA
CATSRDSSDEKLFF
TGTGCCACCAGCAGAGACAGTAGCGATGAAAAACTGTTTTTT
>few|TRBV29-1|TRBJ2-2|NA
CSVEGKVSGELFF
TGCAGCGTTGAGGGGAAGGTGTCCGGGGAGCTGTTTTTT
>many|TRBV27|TRBJ2-7|NA
CASSLGGESYEQYF
TGTGCCAGCAGTTTAGGGGGTGAAAGCTACGAGCAGTACTTC
>few|TRBV2|TRBJ2-1|NA
CASRRGLASYNEQFF
TGTGCCAGCAGACGAGGACTGGCTTCCTACAATGAGCAGTTCTTC
>few|TRBV9|TRBJ2-1|TRBD2
CASSVNGLAGARDEQFF
TGTGCCAGCAGCGTAAACGGACTAGCGGGAGCTAGAGATGAGCAGTTCTTC
>many|TRBV11-3|TRBJ2-1|NA
CASSQSGYGYNEQFF
TGTGCCAGCAGCCAAAGCGGGTACGGCTACAATGAGCAGTTCTTC
>NA|TRBV12-3/TRBV12-4|TRBJ2-3|NA
CASTRSDTQYF
TGTGCCAGCACCCGTTCAGATACGCAGTATTTT
>many|TRBV7-9|TRBJ1-1|NA
CASSFGQSEAFF
TGTGCCAGCAGCTTTGGACAGTCTGAAGCTTTCTTT
>few|TRBV5-5|TRBJ1-4|TRBD1
CASSTGTGGNEKLFF
TGTGCCAGCAGCACCGGGACAGGCGGTAATGAAAAACTGTTTTTT
>many|TRBV12-3/TRBV12-4|TRBJ2-5|TRBD2
CASSPLAGGKTQYF
TGTGCCAGCAGTCCGCTAGCGGGGGGGAAGACCCAGTACTTC
>NA|TRBV12-3/TRBV12-4|TRBJ1-1|NA
CASTSIPRAEAFF
TGTGCCAGCACCTCCATTCCCAGGGCTGAAGCTTTCTTT
>few|TRBV13|TRBJ2-3|NA
CASSLARSTDTQYF
TGTGCCAGCAGCTTAGCTCGGAGCACAGATACGCAGTATTTT
>NA|TRBV7-9|TRBJ2-1|TRBD1
CASSLEGTGGMDEQFF
TGTGCCAGCAGCTTAGAGGGGACAGGGGGCATGGATGAGCAGTTCTTC
>few|TRBV28|TRBJ2-2|NA
CASRADTNTGELFF
TGTGCCAGCAGGGCCGATACGAACACCGGGGAGCTGTTTTTT
>many|TRBV6-2/TRBV6-3|TRBJ2-2|NA
CASSRGEAGELFF
TGTGCCAGCAGTAGGGGCGAGGCCGGGGAGCTGTTTTTT
>many|TRBV24-1|TRBJ2-1|NA
CATSDFYNEQFF
TGTGCCACCAGTGATTTCTACAATGAGCAGTTCTTC
>NA|TRBV20-1|TRBJ1-1|NA
CSARVPGVEAFF
TGCAGTGCTAGAGTGCCCGGAGTTGAAGCTTTCTTT
>few|TRBV6-2/TRBV6-3|TRBJ2-7|TRBD2
CASSLEAGGPYEQYF
TGTGCCAGCAGTTTGGAGGCGGGAGGTCCGTACGAGCAGTACTTC
>many|TRBV10-3|TRBJ1-1|TRBD1
CATGNPTGARSEAFF
TGTGCCACCGGGAACCCGACAGGGGCGAGGTCTGAAGCTTTCTTT
>NA|TRBV6-1|TRBJ2-5|TRBD2
CASSVQLAGVWETQYF
TGTGCCAGCAGTGTCCAACTAGCGGGAGTCTGGGAGACCCAGTACTTC
>many|TRBV7-9|TRBJ2-3|NA
CASSLRGLGTDTQYF
TGTGCCAGCAGCTTAAGGGGCCTAGGCACAGATACGCAGTATTTT
>NA|TRBV7-2|TRBJ1-2|NA
CASSSSWGYTF
TGTGCCAGCAGCTCATCGTGGGGCTACACCTTC
>NA|TRBV4-2|TRBJ2-5|TRBD2
CASSRGSGGEETQYF
TGTGCCAGCAGCCGTGGTAGCGGGGGAGAAGAGACCCAGTACTTC
>NA|TRBV7-9|TRBJ2-3|TRBD2
CASRVAGGEDTQYF
TGTGCCAGCAGGGTGGCGGGGGGCGAGGATACGCAGTATTTT
>NA|TRBV7-2|TRBJ2-3|TRBD2
CASTGGGPSDTQYF
TGTGCCAGCACCGGGGGGGGGCCGTCAGATACGCAGTATTTT
>few|TRBV10-3|TRBJ2-7|TRBD2
CAINGGSAPYEQYF
TGTGCCATCAACGGCGGGAGTGCTCCCTACGAGCAGTACTTC
>few|TRBV4-1|TRBJ2-7|NA
CASSQESGKNLYEQYF
TGCGCCAGCAGCCAAGAATCCGGCAAGAATCTCTACGAGCAGTACTTC
>NA|TRBV28|TRBJ2-1|NA
CASRQGVGVGIYEQFF
TGTGCCAGCAGACAAGGTGTGGGGGTGGGTATCTATGAGCAGTTCTTC
>few|TRBV12-3/TRBV12-4|TRBJ2-1|TRBD2
CASHQLGLAEDNEQFF
TGTGCCAGCCACCAACTAGGACTAGCGGAAGACAATGAGCAGTTCTTC
>few|TRBV7-7|TRBJ2-3|TRBD2
CASSPSAAGGPDTQYF
TGTGCCAGCAGCCCCTCCGCCGCGGGAGGGCCAGATACGCAGTATTTT
>NA|TRBV20-1|TRBJ2-3|NA
CSARGTRRPDTQYF
TGCAGTGCTAGAGGGACCCGGAGGCCAGATACGCAGTATTTT
>many|TRBV7-9|TRBJ2-1|TRBD1
CASSSPPGTGDNEQFF
TGTGCCAGCAGCTCCCCTCCCGGGACAGGGGACAATGAGCAGTTCTTC
>NA|TRBV11-2|TRBJ2-3|TRBD2
CASSLPRRLAGEGDTQYF
TGTGCCAGCAGCCTCCCGCGTCGGCTAGCGGGAGAGGGAGATACGCAGTATTTT
>NA|TRBV6-5|TRBJ2-2|NA
CASSYSFWGGGGRELFF
TGTGCCAGCAGTTACTCTTTTTGGGGGGGCGGCGGAAGGGAGCTGTTTTTT
>few|TRBV9|TRBJ2-7|NA
CASARGGEQYF
TGTGCCAGTGCCAGGGGCGGAGAGCAGTACTTC
>NA|TRBV5-1|TRBJ2-7|NA
CASSLGGHPYEQYF
TGCGCCAGCAGCTTAGGGGGGCACCCCTACGAGCAGTACTTC
>many|TRBV10-3|TRBJ2-3|NA
CAISESGADTQYF
TGTGCCATCAGTGAATCAGGGGCAGATACGCAGTATTTT